Presented here are 20 T cell receptor beta chains from one specimen sequenced in a study of blood T cell repertoires in COVID-19. Some clones are missing from TCRdb's copy, which holds only in-frame ones; the method was immunoSEQ multiplex PCR. The sample lists about 290,000 clones; around four fifths were seen once. The sequenced material came from peripheral blood. Receptors were obtained from a woman between 50 and 59 years old with active or convalescent COVID-19.

This chain connects TRBV6-5 to TRBJ2-1, with 7 bases identical to TRBD1. With V trimmed by 7 bases and J by 4 bases, 7 bases remained unmatched. Per germline, CDR1 MNHEY and CDR2 SVGAGI. The CDR3 covers 14 residues. The CDR3, as DNA: TGTGCCAGCACCCCCAGGGGACAGTACAATGAGCAGTTCTTC. Amino acid sequence: CASTPRGQYNEQFF.

The gene calls are TRBV5-6 and TRBJ2-2; 9 nucleotides match TRBD1. There are 17 residues in the CDR3. From germline, CDR1 is SGHDT and CDR2 YYEEEE. J lost 4 bases, V lost 1 base, and 8 bases had no gene match. The CDR3 DNA follows: TGTGCCAGCAGCTTGTTCCTGGACAGGGGATTCACCGGGGAGCTGTTTTTT. Protein: CASSLFLDRGFTGELFF.

The V call is TRBV6-5, the J call TRBJ2-1; maybe TRBD1 (6 bases). CDR3 size: 15 residues. The V gene's germline CDR1 is MNHEY and CDR2 SVGAGI. V gave up 1 base and J gave up 1 base, with 8 bases separating them. CDR3 sequence reads: CASSYLTGSYNEQFF. The CDR3 nucleotides read TGTGCCAGCAGTTACTTGACAGGTTCCTACAATGAGCAGTTCTTC.

This chain joins TRBV7-9 and TRBJ1-5, with D possibly TRBD1 on 5 matching bases. The CDR3 runs to 14 residues. The V and J ends lost 2 bases and 3 bases respectively, with 8 bases between them. CDR1 and CDR2 from the germline V gene are SEHNR and FQNEAQ (reference sequence). The CDR3 is CASSLRGANQPQHF. Here the CDR3 DNA reads TGTGCCAGCAGCTTACGCGGGGCCAATCAGCCCCAGCATTTT.

The V gene is TRBV9, the J gene TRBJ2-7, with a possible D match to TRBD1 (5 bases). This CDR3 has 14 amino acids. Trimming took off 0 bases at V and 3 bases at J, with 10 bases between the two ends. The germline CDR1 and CDR2 sequences are SGDLS and YYNGEE. In nucleotides, the CDR3 is TGTGCCAGCAGCGTAGCAGCGCAGGGCTACGAGCAGTACTTC. Translated: CASSVAAQGYEQYF.

The J gene is TRBJ2-2, the V gene TRBV7-6; D is unresolved. Germline V gene data show CDR1 as SGHVS and CDR2 as FNYEAQ. This CDR3 region has 16 residues. Trimming shortened V by 5 bases and J by 0 bases, and 13 bases separated the two germline ends. This CDR3 is CASSKARFANTGELFF. The CDR3 DNA follows: TGTGCCAGCAGCAAAGCCAGGTTCGCGAACACCGGGGAGCTGTTTTTT. The complete variable domain, with remaining parts taken from reference TRBV7-6 and TRBJ2-2, reads GAGVSQSPRYKVTKRGQDVALRCDPISGHVSLYWYRQALGQGPEFLTYFNYEAQQDKSGLPNDRFSAERPEGSISTLTIQRTEQRDSAMYRCASSKARFANTGELFFGEGSRLTVL.

The chain carries TRBV4-2 and TRBJ2-4; 11 positions match TRBD1. CDR1 LGHNA and CDR2 YNFKEQ come from the germline V gene. V shed 0 bases and J 6 bases; nucleotides not matched to a gene: 7. The CDR3 is made up of 17 amino acids. CDR3 in amino acids: CASSQDRTGGLLNIQYF. Written as DNA, the CDR3 is TGTGCCAGCAGCCAAGATCGGACAGGGGGCTTATTAAACATTCAGTACTTC.

V usage is TRBV18 and J usage is TRBJ2-7, with a weak D call TRBD1 (6 bases). Between the trimmed V and J ends, which lost 3 bases and 7 bases, there was a span of 16 bases. Per the germline V gene, CDR1 is KGHSH and CDR2 is LQKENI. This CDR3 is 14 amino acids long. The CDR3 nucleotides are TGTGCCAGCTCACCGGGACATCCACCTCTTGAGCAGTACTTC. Residues: CASSPGHPPLEQYF.

Comment on this clone: The same CDR3 can be traced to other DNA sequences in this sample. The CDR3 coding sequence is TGTGCCAGCAGCGTAGGGGGGCGCACAGATACGCAGTATTTT. Translation: CASSVGGRTDTQYF. The chain couples TRBV9 to TRBJ2-3, with D perhaps TRBD1 (6 bases). Germline loops: CDR1 SGDLS, CDR2 YYNGEE. This CDR3 has 14 amino acids. The ends were cut back, 0 bases at V and 1 base at J, with 6 bases in the middle.

The chain uses TRBV19 and TRBJ2-3; TRBD2 matches 11 bases. Trimming took 1 base from V and 4 from J; bases not matched to a gene: 10. The germline gives CDR1 LNHDA, CDR2 SQIVND (reference sequence). This CDR3 is built from 18 residues. In DNA form, the CDR3 reads TGTGCCAGTAGTATAGTTTTGCTAGCGGGAGGTGAAGCAGATACGCAGTATTTT. It is translated as CASSIVLLAGGEADTQYF.

The V call is TRBV2, the J call TRBJ1-1, with unresolved D. Germline loops: CDR1 SNHLY, CDR2 FYNNEI. V was clipped by 11 bases and J by 1 base, with 14 bases between them. This CDR3 is 13 amino acids long. CDR3: CASGREGNTEAFF. The CDR3 DNA reads as TGTGCCTCCGGGAGGGAGGGGAACACTGAAGCTTTCTTT.

The V call is TRBV7-2, the J call TRBJ2-7; 9 bases align to TRBD2. The CDR3 is 16 residues long. Germline trimming cut 5 bases from V and 3 bases from J; bases unmatched to any gene: 11. From germline, CDR1 is SGHTA and CDR2 FQGNSA. The DNA for the CDR3 is TGTGCCAGCAGCGCTGGGAGCGCTAGCGGGATCTACGAGCAGTACTTC. This sequence encodes CASSAGSASGIYEQYF.

The chain combines TRBV6-6 with TRBJ1-1, with a tentative D call TRBD1 (6 bases). V lost 6 bases, J lost 1 base, and 15 bases lay in between. Looked up from germline, CDR1 is MNHNY and CDR2 is SVGAGI (reference sequence). CDR3 length equals 15 residues. The CDR3 region is CASRADRNPNTEAFF. The CDR3 DNA sequence: TGTGCCAGCAGGGCTGACAGGAACCCGAACACTGAAGCTTTCTTT.

This clone was seen more than once but under ten times. The CDR3 coding sequence is TGTGCCAGCAGCCAGGCCGGGACTAGCGGCGATACGCAGTATTTT. It encodes CASSQAGTSGDTQYF. The chain couples TRBV3-1 (or the pseudogene TRBV3-2) to TRBJ2-3; 11 bases match TRBD2. Germline V gene lookup returns CDR1 LGHDT and CDR2 YNNKEL (reference sequence). The CDR3 loop spans 15 amino acids. The V and J ends lost 3 bases and 6 bases, in that order; junction bases with no gene match: 5.

The chain has TRBV7-8 and TRBJ1-1; weak D call: TRBD1 (6 bases). This CDR3 is built from 14 residues. Germline-derived CDR1 and CDR2 are SGHVS and FQNEAQ. V was clipped by 5 bases and J by 2 bases, with 12 bases between them. The DNA for the CDR3 is TGTGCCAGCAGCAAAGGACAGTTTAACACTGAAGCTTTCTTT. Protein sequence: CASSKGQFNTEAFF. The full variable domain, its missing parts supplied by reference TRBV7-8 and TRBJ1-1, is GAGVSQSPRYKVAKRGQDVALRCDPISGHVSLFWYQQALGQGPEFLTYFQNEAQLDKSGLPSDRFFAERPEGSVSTLKIQRTQQEDSAVYLCASSKGQFNTEAFFGQGTRLTVV.

This chain joins TRBV13 and TRBJ2-7; maybe TRBD1 (5 bases). V shed 0 bases and J shed 4 bases, with 13 bases lying between them. The germline gives CDR1 PRHDT, CDR2 FYEKMQ (reference sequence). This CDR3 is built from 15 residues. CDR3 loop: CASSLGPGSRYEQYF. The DNA of the CDR3 is TGTGCCAGCAGCTTAGGGCCAGGGTCGAGGTACGAGCAGTACTTC.

The chain carries TRBV15 and TRBJ2-4; maybe TRBD2 (5 bases). The CDR3 runs 13 residues. CDR1 is LNHNV, CDR2 YYDKDF, per germline (reference sequence). Trimming left V 7 bases short and J 9 bases short, with 16 bases between. CDR3 protein: CATTEEVRSIQYF. DNA for the CDR3: TGTGCCACCACCGAGGAGGTTCGTAGCATTCAGTACTTC. Full variable domain (missing parts from reference TRBV15 and TRBJ2-4): DAMVIQNPRYQVTQFGKPVTLSCSQTLNHNVMYWYQQKSSQAPKLLFHYYDKDFNNEADTPDNFQSRRPNTSFCFLDIRSPGLGDTAMYLCATTEEVRSIQYFGAGTRLSVL.

V and J are TRBV30 and TRBJ2-1; a weak D match, TRBD1 (5 bases). Germline V gene data show CDR1 as GTSNPN and CDR2 as SVGIG (reference sequence). The CDR3 consists of 16 residues. Trimming cost V 0 bases and J 0 bases, with 12 bases left between them. This CDR3 reads CAWSVQERFSYNEQFF. The CDR3 nucleotides are TGTGCCTGGAGTGTACAGGAGAGGTTCTCCTACAATGAGCAGTTCTTC. Filled out from reference TRBV30 and TRBJ2-1, the complete variable domain reads SQTIHQWPATLVQPVGSPLSLECTVEGTSNPNLYWYRQAAGRGLQLLFYSVGIGQISSEVPQNLSASRPQDRQFILSSKKLLLSDSGFYLCAWSVQERFSYNEQFFGPGTRLTVL.

This rearrangement joins TRBV29-1 to TRBJ2-5; D is unresolved. The CDR3 is 13 residues long. Trimming pared 3 bases from V and 2 bases from J, leaving 10 bases between. CDR1 and CDR2 (germline): SQVTM, ANQGSEA. The CDR3 here is CSVDRNVQETQYF. The CDR3 nucleotides read TGCAGCGTTGACAGAAATGTTCAAGAGACCCAGTACTTC.

The J gene is TRBJ2-1, the V gene TRBV19; 8 bases are shared with TRBD2. Germline loops: CDR1 LNHDA, CDR2 SQIVND (reference sequence). The junction had 13 bases not matched to a gene; V was cut back by 6 bases and J by 6 bases. This CDR3 contains 16 residues. CDR3 sequence (DNA): TGTGCCAGTAGCCCGGGACTAGGTCCCCGGCTCAATGAGCAGTTCTTC. This translates into CASSPGLGPRLNEQFF. Full variable domain (remainder filled in from reference TRBV19 and TRBJ2-1): DGGITQSPKYLFRKEGQNVTLSCEQNLNHDAMYWYRQDPGQGLRLIYYSQIVNDFQKGDIAEGYSVSREKKESFPLTVTSAQKNPTAFYLCASSPGLGPRLNEQFFGPGTRLTVL.